Reported below is one TCR beta chain. A much larger clone sits a single nucleotide away, making a read error possible. Likely a read error: the CDR3 ends without its conserved phenylalanine or tryptophan. Time point: newly diagnosed GD, antithyroid drugs for less than 3 months. The TCR library was made from RNA that had been extracted from PBMCs in TRIzol. iRepertoire HTBI primers and Arm-PCR of CDR3 regions built TCR beta libraries. MiXCR, applied by TCRdb to the multiplex PCR reads, yields one record per CDR3 protein. The profile shows 350,000 to 500,000 distinct CDR3 sequences, less than 15% of them singletons. V gave up 2 bases and J gave up 5 bases, with 15 bases separating them. The CDR3 is made up of 15 amino acids. The data were obtained in a study of regulatory T cells in long-lasting Graves disease. The same sample was also used in a study of T cells in Graves' hyperthyroidism and ophthalmopathy. In that study: Graves' hyperthyroidism was deemed stable given no ophthalmopathy progression within 18 months.

Sample: peripheral blood mononuclear cells (PBMCs), taken at new diagnosis, from a patient treated with antithyroid drugs. The TCR comes from a woman between 50 and 59 years old with Graves disease. The chain uses TRBV12-3 or TRBV12-4 and TRBJ1-1; D is possibly TRBD1 (6 bases). DNA of the CDR3: TGTGCCAGCAGTTTATCCTCAGGGGTGAGGACTGAAGCTTTCCTT. Amino acids: CASSLSSGVRTEAFL.